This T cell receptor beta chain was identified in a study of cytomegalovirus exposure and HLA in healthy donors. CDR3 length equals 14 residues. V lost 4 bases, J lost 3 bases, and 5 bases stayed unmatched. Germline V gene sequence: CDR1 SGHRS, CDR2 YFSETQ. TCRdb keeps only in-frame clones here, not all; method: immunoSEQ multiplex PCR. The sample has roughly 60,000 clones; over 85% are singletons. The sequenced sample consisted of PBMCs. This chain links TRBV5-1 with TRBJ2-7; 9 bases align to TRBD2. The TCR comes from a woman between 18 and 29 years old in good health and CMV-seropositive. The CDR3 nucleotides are TGCGCCAGCAGCCTAGCGGGACGGCTCTACGAGCAGTACTTC. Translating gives CASSLAGRLYEQYF.